This entry lists 11 T cell receptor beta chains sequenced from one sample in a study of neoadjuvant nivolumab and ipilimumab in lung cancer. The table came from immunoSEQ multiplex PCR; TCRdb's copy has only in-frame clones and leaves some out. The sample includes 25,000 to 35,000 clones, 90% seen only once; the top ten take roughly 5%. The sequencing here drew on peripheral blood, taken after neoadjuvant nivolumab, alone or with ipilimumab, at or shortly before surgery. The receptors derive from an adult with non-small cell lung cancer.

This clone occurred once. CDR3 in amino acids: CASSLGGGHNEQFF. The CDR3 DNA is TGTGCCAGCAGCTTAGGAGGAGGGCACAATGAGCAGTTCTTC. This sequence joins TRBV11-1 and TRBJ2-1; D might be TRBD2 (6 bases). The CDR3 sequence is 14 residues long. The germline V gene has CDR1 SGHAT and CDR2 FQDESV (reference sequence). Trimming shortened V by 1 base and J by 5 bases, and 9 bases separated the two germline ends. Based on the CDR3 plus reference TRBV11-1 and TRBJ2-1, the full variable domain is EAEVAQSPRYKITEKSQAVAFWCDPISGHATLYWYRQILGQGPELLVQFQDESVVDDSQLPKDRFSAERLKGVDSTLKIQPAELGDSAMYLCASSLGGGHNEQFFGPGTRLTVL.

The chain combines TRBV7-2 with TRBJ2-7; 9 bases are a match to TRBD2. Germline assignment: CDR1 SGHTA and CDR2 FQGNSA. Losses at the gene ends were 5 bases for V and 0 bases for J; bases not matched to a gene: 5. The CDR3 length is 15 residues. CDR3: CASSRRSGGSYEQYF. CDR3 in DNA: TGTGCCAGCAGCCGTCGTAGCGGGGGCTCCTACGAGCAGTACTTC.

This rearrangement joins TRBV11-2 to TRBJ2-1; TRBD2 aligns across 9 bases. Germline V gives CDR1 SGHAT, CDR2 FQNNGV. J was trimmed by 5 bases and V by 2 bases; bases with no gene match: 7. CDR3 size: 16 residues. The CDR3 DNA follows: TGTGCCAGCAGCTTAAGGAGACTAGCGGCGAACAATGAGCAGTTCTTC. It translates to CASSLRRLAANNEQFF.

The chain employs TRBV18 and TRBJ1-6, with 10 bases that match TRBD1. Trimming removed 2 bases from V and 8 bases from J; junction bases left unmatched: 6. The germline CDR1 and CDR2 sequences are KGHSH and LQKENI. There are 16 residues in the CDR3. As DNA, the CDR3 is TGTGCCAGCTCACCAAGACAGGGGGCTTTGGATTCACCCCTCCACTTT. Protein: CASSPRQGALDSPLHF.

The chain is built from TRBV7-7 and TRBJ2-7, with 10 bases identical to TRBD1. The germline gives CDR1 SSHAT, CDR2 FNYEAQ (reference sequence). This CDR3 is 15 amino acids long. The junction had 3 bases not matched to a gene; V was cut back by 2 bases and J by 2 bases. CDR3 amino acids: CASSLRQGATYEQYF. The CDR3 DNA is TGTGCCAGCAGCTTAAGACAGGGGGCAACCTACGAGCAGTACTTC.

CDR3 amino acids: CASSPRPTGAITTEAFF. The CDR3 bases are TGTGCCAGTAGTCCAAGGCCGACAGGGGCAATCACCACTGAAGCTTTCTTT. This chain joins TRBV19 and TRBJ1-1, with 8 bases that match TRBD1. V dropped 5 bases and J dropped 4; count of bases not matched to a gene: 15. Germline CDR1 reads LNHDA; CDR2 reads SQIVND (reference sequence). This CDR3 is built from 17 residues.

The chain is built from TRBV11-2 and TRBJ1-6, with TRBD1 identical over 7 bases. CDR1 and CDR2 (germline): SGHAT, FQNNGV. The CDR3 length is 16 residues. V shed 7 bases, J shed 6 bases, and the junction held 12 bases outside the gene matches. The CDR3 DNA reads as TGTGCCAGCAAAGAGAAGGGGGCTCCCCGTAATTCACCCCTCCACTTT. As protein: CASKEKGAPRNSPLHF.

V and J are TRBV19 and TRBJ1-1; D possibly corresponds to TRBD1 (6 bases). V shed 5 bases and J shed 11 bases, with 21 bases lying between them. The V gene's germline CDR1 is LNHDA and CDR2 SQIVND (reference sequence). The CDR3 covers 14 residues. This chain's CDR3 is CASSPKGRDIRAFF. CDR3 in DNA: TGTGCCAGTAGTCCCAAAGGCCGGGACATCCGCGCTTTCTTT.

CDR3 sequence reads: CASSLDGDNYGYTF. The CDR3 nucleotides read TGCGCCAGCAGCTTGGACGGAGACAACTATGGCTACACCTTC. This chain joins TRBV5-1 and TRBJ1-2; D gene uncertain. CDR3 length: 14 residues. The V and J ends lost 0 bases and 2 bases respectively, with 8 bases between them. CDR1 is SGHRS, CDR2 YFSETQ, per germline.

The CDR3 reads CASSIGQGDTEAFF. The CDR3 nucleotides read TGTGCCAGCTCAATCGGACAGGGGGACACTGAAGCTTTCTTT. The V and J genes are TRBV18 and TRBJ1-1; 10 bases are shared with TRBD1. Germline values: CDR1 KGHSH, CDR2 LQKENI. Germline trimming cut 5 bases from V and 3 bases from J; bases unmatched to any gene: 3. This CDR3 contains 14 residues.

This rearrangement joins TRBV5-1 to TRBJ1-2; no clear D. The V end was cut by 4 bases, the J end by 1 base, with 8 bases between. The CDR3 totals 13 residues. Germline assignment: CDR1 SGHRS and CDR2 YFSETQ. DNA for the CDR3: TGCGCCAGCAGCCTTCAGGATAACTATGGCTACACCTTC. As protein: CASSLQDNYGYTF.